One sample yielded the 18 T cell receptor beta chains listed below, sequenced in a study of cytomegalovirus exposure and HLA in healthy donors. Both 60 Vbeta primers and 13 Jbeta primers went into the PCR. Here immunoSEQ multiplex PCR was the method, and the copy in TCRdb shows in-frame clones only, minus some. The table records some 150,000 clones, roughly 76% of them present only once. Sequencing input: PBMCs. All receptors come from a woman in her 50s in good health and CMV-seronegative.

This chain links TRBV2 with TRBJ2-5; 7 bases map to TRBD2. Germline lookup yields CDR1 SNHLY and CDR2 FYNNEI. The CDR3 consists of 15 residues. With 4 bases clipped from V and 5 bases from J, the junction kept 10 bases outside the gene matches. In DNA, the CDR3 is TGTGCCAGCAGTGGGAAGCGGGACGTAACGGAGACCCAGTACTTC. Translated, it gives CASSGKRDVTETQYF.

This chain uses TRBV28 with TRBJ2-2, with D perhaps TRBD1 (5 bases). V gave up 5 bases and J gave up 8 bases, with 15 bases separating them. The length of the CDR3 is 14 residues. Germline V gives CDR1 MDHEN, CDR2 SYDVKM. The CDR3 protein is CASSLQGLGGELFF. CDR3 DNA: TGTGCCAGCAGTCTGCAGGGCCTAGGTGGGGAGCTGTTTTTT.

The chain uses TRBV6-6 and TRBJ2-5, with D possibly TRBD2 on 5 matching bases. This CDR3 comprises 11 residues. Germline V gene lookup returns CDR1 MNHNY and CDR2 SVGAGI (reference sequence). The ends were cut back, 2 bases at V and 11 bases at J, with 9 bases in the middle. The DNA for the CDR3 is TGTGCCAGCAGTTACGCCGGGGAGCAGTACTTC. Residues: CASSYAGEQYF.

J is TRBJ2-5 and V is TRBV7-2; 7 nucleotides match TRBD2. The CDR3 length is 15 residues. V gave up 2 bases and J gave up 3 bases; unmatched junction bases: 6. Germline V gene lookup returns CDR1 SGHTA and CDR2 FQGNSA. CDR3 nucleotides: TGTGCCAGCAGCTTATGGTCTAGCGGTAAAGAGACCCAGTACTTC. This sequence encodes CASSLWSSGKETQYF.

There are many counts of this clone. The genes are TRBV6-1 and TRBJ2-3; 10 bases line up with TRBD2. Germline V gives CDR1 MNHNS, CDR2 SASEGT. After removal of 2 bases from V and 4 bases from J, the junction contained 3 bases not matched to a gene. This CDR3 is 15 amino acids long. As DNA, the CDR3 is TGTGCCAGCAGTGAAAAAAGCGGGGGGGCAGATACGCAGTATTTT. This encodes CASSEKSGGADTQYF.

This clone appeared once. The chain carries TRBV4-2 and TRBJ2-5; 10 bases are shared with TRBD2. J gave up 0 bases and V 4 bases, and 11 bases lay outside the gene matches. The V gene's germline CDR1 is LGHNA and CDR2 YNFKEQ. This CDR3 has 18 amino acids. The CDR3, as DNA: TGTGCCAGCAGCCTCGAGGGAGCGGGGGGGCCCTACCAAGAGACCCAGTACTTC. As protein: CASSLEGAGGPYQETQYF.

The chain uses TRBV5-1 and TRBJ2-7, with TRBD2 identical over 9 bases. The CDR3 contains 17 residues. After removal of 4 bases from V and 6 bases from J, the junction contained 17 bases not matched to a gene. Per the germline V gene, CDR1 is SGHRS and CDR2 is YFSETQ. CDR3 DNA: TGCGCCAGCAGCGCAAGTCTCTTGGCGGGAGGGCCCGTCGAGCAGTACTTC. It yields the protein CASSASLLAGGPVEQYF.

The genes are TRBV6-1 and TRBJ1-5, with D unclear. Trimming pared 0 bases from V and 6 bases from J, leaving 6 bases between. The CDR3 contains 13 residues. The germline gives CDR1 MNHNS, CDR2 SASEGT. CDR3 DNA: TGTGCCAGCAGTGAAGCGAGAGTTCAGCCCCAGCATTTT. This translates into CASSEARVQPQHF.

The V and J genes are TRBV28 and TRBJ1-6; 9 nucleotides line up with TRBD1. The V segment lost 5 bases and the J segment 10 bases; nucleotides outside the gene matches: 12. This CDR3 has 16 amino acids. Germline lookup yields CDR1 MDHEN and CDR2 SYDVKM. CDR3 loop: CASSPRPGQGPSPLHF. The CDR3 coding sequence is TGTGCCAGCAGTCCGAGGCCGGGACAGGGCCCCTCACCCCTCCACTTT.

The chain couples TRBV5-1 to TRBJ2-3; 7 nucleotides agree with TRBD1. Per the germline V gene, CDR1 is SGHRS and CDR2 is YFSETQ. Unmatched junction bases numbered 4, after V lost 0 bases and J lost 3 bases. CDR3 size: 15 residues. In DNA form, the CDR3 reads TGCGCCAGCAGCTTGGACAGGGGAAATACAGATACGCAGTATTTT. It specifies CASSLDRGNTDTQYF.

This clone was seen just once. The chain links TRBV28 to TRBJ2-7; 11 nucleotides match TRBD2. Germline CDR1 and CDR2: MDHEN and SYDVKM. The CDR3 is made up of 18 amino acids. The trim removed 2 bases at V and 4 bases at J, leaving 13 bases unmatched. CDR3 residues: CASSLNHGASGRRYEQYF. The CDR3 DNA sequence: TGTGCCAGCAGTTTAAACCACGGGGCTAGCGGGAGGAGGTACGAGCAGTACTTC. Together with reference TRBV28 and TRBJ2-7, the CDR3 gives the full variable domain: DVKVTQSSRYLVKRTGEKVFLECVQDMDHENMFWYRQDPGLGLRLIYFSYDVKMKEKGDIPEGYSVSREKKERFSLILESASTNQTSMYLCASSLNHGASGRRYEQYFGPGTRLTVT.

The table lists this clone with a few counts. The chain combines TRBV6-6 with TRBJ1-1; perhaps TRBD1 as D (6 bases). This CDR3 has 13 residues. V lost 6 bases to trimming and J lost 1 base, with 9 bases between them. Germline V gene data show CDR1 as MNHNY and CDR2 as SVGAGI (reference sequence). Here the CDR3 reads CASRRGGNTEAFF. As DNA, the CDR3 is TGTGCCAGCAGAAGGGGGGGGAACACTGAAGCTTTCTTT.

The chain is built from TRBV27 and TRBJ1-5; no clear D. V lost 4 bases to trimming and J lost 10 bases, with 14 bases between them. The germline CDR1 and CDR2 sequences are MNHEY and SMNVEV (reference sequence). The length of the CDR3 is 13 residues. CDR3 nucleotides: TGTGCCAGCAGTTGGGCAGCCTGGCAACCCCAGCATTTT. It yields the protein CASSWAAWQPQHF.

This chain uses TRBV27 with TRBJ1-3; 8 positions agree with TRBD1. V was clipped by 5 bases and J by 0 bases; unmatched bases: 6. This CDR3 is 16 amino acids long. Germline-derived CDR1 and CDR2 are MNHEY and SMNVEV (reference sequence). The CDR3 DNA reads TGTGCCAGCAGTACCGGACAGGGTCTCTCTGGAAACACCATATATTTT. This gives the protein CASSTGQGLSGNTIYF.

The chain has TRBV14 and TRBJ2-7, with D tentatively TRBD1 (5 bases). Germline V lookup: CDR1 SGHDN, CDR2 FVKESK. V lost 4 bases, J lost 12 bases, and 19 bases lay in between. This CDR3 region has 13 residues. The CDR3 DNA reads TGTGCCAGCAGCCCACGTATTTCCAGGGTTCGGTACTTC. It is translated as CASSPRISRVRYF.

The chain combines TRBV12-5 with TRBJ2-3; 10 positions match TRBD1. The CDR3 totals 17 residues. CDR1 is LGHNT and CDR2 is FRNRAP in the germline V gene. V lost 2 bases and J lost 3; bases outside the gene matches: 8. Here the CDR3 reads CASGLKTGQGITDTQYF. The CDR3 nucleotides read TGTGCTAGTGGTTTGAAGACGGGACAGGGGATTACAGATACGCAGTATTTT.

A few counts support this clone. The J gene is TRBJ1-1, the V gene TRBV6-5; D may be TRBD1 (6 bases). From germline, CDR1 is MNHEY and CDR2 SVGAGI. V lost 4 bases and J 10 bases, leaving 19 bases between the germline ends. There are 14 residues in the CDR3. This CDR3 reads CASSSRSGVGAAFF. In DNA form, the CDR3 reads TGTGCCAGCAGTTCGAGGTCAGGGGTGGGTGCAGCTTTCTTT.

V and J are TRBV20-1 and TRBJ2-1, with 8 positions matching TRBD1. CDR1 and CDR2 from the germline V gene are DFQATT and SNEGSKA (reference sequence). There are 11 residues in the CDR3. CDR3 sequence (DNA): TGCGGACAGGGAGGTAGAAATGAGCAGTTCTTC. Translating it yields CGQGGRNEQFF.